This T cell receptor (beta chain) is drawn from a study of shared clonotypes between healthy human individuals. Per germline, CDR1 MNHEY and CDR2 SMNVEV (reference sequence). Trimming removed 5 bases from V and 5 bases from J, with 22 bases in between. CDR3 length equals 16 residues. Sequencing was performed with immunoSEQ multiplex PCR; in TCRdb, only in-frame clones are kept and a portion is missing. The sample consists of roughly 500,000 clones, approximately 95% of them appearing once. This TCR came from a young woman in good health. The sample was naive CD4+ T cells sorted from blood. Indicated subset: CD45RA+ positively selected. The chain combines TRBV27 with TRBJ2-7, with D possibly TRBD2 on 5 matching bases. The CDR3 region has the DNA TGTGCCAGCAGTCCACTTGACCGTAATCGGAGGCACGAGCAGTACTTC. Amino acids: CASSPLDRNRRHEQYF.